This TCR beta chain was retrieved from a study of cytomegalovirus exposure and HLA in healthy donors. Study-wide results and limits: Within the data, a cluster of highly shared sequence variants was likely a sequencing artifact. TCR sequences were mostly rare, though some public TCRs occurred in many donors. TCR beta V- and J-gene trimming was later associated with a missense DCLRE1C variant. Versus the roughly 700-donor mean, an Asian-associated ancestry cluster reportedly showed fewer N-insertions in a later analysis.

The PCR ran on 60 Vbeta and 13 Jbeta primers. The table came from immunoSEQ multiplex PCR; TCRdb's copy has only in-frame clones and leaves some out. Of 99,000 or so clones in the sample, approximately 82% were seen once. Note on this clone: Its antigen is not known.

The germline gives CDR1 SGHAT, CDR2 FQNNGV. V lost 5 bases and J 4 bases, leaving 14 bases between the germline ends. This CDR3 region has 15 residues. The V gene is TRBV11-2, the J gene TRBJ1-4; no firm D call. This clonotype originated in a female donor in good health and CMV-seropositive. The sample comprised PBMCs. For the CDR3, the DNA is TGTGCCAGCAGCAACACGGTCGGGAATAATGAAAAACTGTTTTTT. Translated, it gives CASSNTVGNNEKLFF.